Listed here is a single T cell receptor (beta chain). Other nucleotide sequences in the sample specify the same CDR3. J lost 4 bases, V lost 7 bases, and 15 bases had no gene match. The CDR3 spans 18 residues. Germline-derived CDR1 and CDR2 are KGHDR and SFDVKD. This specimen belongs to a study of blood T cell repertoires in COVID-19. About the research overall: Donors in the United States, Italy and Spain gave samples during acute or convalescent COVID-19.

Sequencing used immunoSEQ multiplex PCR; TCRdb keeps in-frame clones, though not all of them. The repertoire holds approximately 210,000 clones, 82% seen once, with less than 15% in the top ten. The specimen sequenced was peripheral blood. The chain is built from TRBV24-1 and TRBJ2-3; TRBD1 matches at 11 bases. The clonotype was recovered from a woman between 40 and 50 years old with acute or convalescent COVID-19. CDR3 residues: CATSGYYGTGQGADTQYF. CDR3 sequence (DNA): TGTGCCACCAGCGGGTACTATGGAACGGGACAGGGGGCAGATACGCAGTATTTT.